This TCR beta chain was recorded in a study of shared clonotypes between healthy human individuals. The data were produced by immunoSEQ multiplex PCR, yet TCRdb's version contains in-frame clones alone and is incomplete. Altogether more than 2,000,000 clones are present, approximately 94% being singletons, with the ten largest covering roughly 0.14%. CDR3 length: 13 amino acids. The V end was cut by 3 bases, the J end by 4 bases, with 10 bases between. From germline, CDR1 is ENHRY and CDR2 SYGVKD. The chain recombines TRBV10-3 with TRBJ2-7; weak D call: TRBD1 (5 bases). The sequenced sample was naive CD4+ T cells sorted from blood. The sample's subset: CD45RA+ positively selected. The sequence came from a man in his late teens or twenties in good health. The CDR3, as DNA: TGTGCCATCAGTGAAAGGAACAGGTACGAGCAGTACTTC. This encodes CAISERNRYEQYF.